This TCR beta chain was observed in a study of T cell repertoires in cytomegalovirus infection. Background on the study: Both recently identified HLA-C-restricted and well-studied HLA-B-restricted CMV epitopes were used in the study. Indicated by public TCR beta signatures were CMV infection and matching HLA type.

Notes on the study in general: The cumulative frequency of public TCR beta families identified carriers of CMV plus the relevant HLA. Dominating the ex vivo response were TCR beta clonotypes that were CMV-specific and HLA-C-restricted.

Germline V lookup: CDR1 SGHTA, CDR2 FQGNSA. V was shortened by 7 bases and J by 5 bases, with 11 bases between the two germline ends. This CDR3 contains 12 residues. Comments on this clonotype: Its antigen is unidentified.

TCRdb itself ran the reads through MiXCR, one entry per CDR3 protein. The sample includes about 890,000 distinct CDR3 sequences, 31% of them seen just once. V is TRBV7-2 and J is TRBJ1-2, with a weak D call TRBD1 (6 bases). The receptor's source is a human donor in good health (CMV status not recorded). Some clones in this sample may be carry-over from other donors' samples. The sequencing here drew on cultured CD8+ T cells from PBMCs, taken from culture after CMV antigen stimulation. The CDR3 here is CASTGTTYGYTF. DNA of the CDR3: TGTGCCAGCACCGGGACAACATATGGCTACACCTTC.